The 14 T cell receptor beta chains presented below share a single source sample, sequenced in a study of follicular helper T cells after annual influenza vaccination. Specified time point: 2014-2015 season, 7 days after vaccination. Sequencing used immunoSEQ multiplex PCR; TCRdb keeps in-frame clones, though not all of them. The table has roughly 10,000 clones, under 85% seen once. Here the sequenced sample was CXCR5- memory CD4+ T cells sorted from blood, taken 7 days after influenza vaccination. Receptors were obtained from an adult who received the influenza vaccine.

The chain uses TRBV27 and TRBJ2-3, with 16 bases lining up with TRBD2. Germline V CDR1 and CDR2: MNHEY, SMNVEV (reference sequence). Losses at the gene ends were 5 bases for V and 6 bases for J; bases not matched to a gene: 8. The CDR3 is 17 amino acids. In DNA, the CDR3 is TGTGCCAGCAGTCGCCCAATGGGACTAGCGGGAGGGGATACGCAGTATTTT. Amino acids: CASSRPMGLAGGDTQYF.

The J gene is TRBJ2-1, the V gene TRBV11-2; 7 bases line up with TRBD1. Looked up from germline, CDR1 is SGHAT and CDR2 is FQNNGV. After removal of 1 base from V and 10 bases from J, the junction contained 4 bases not matched to a gene. The CDR3 has 13 residues. CDR3 amino acids: CASSLVQGVEQFF. CDR3 nucleotide sequence: TGTGCCAGCAGCTTAGTTCAGGGGGTCGAGCAGTTCTTC.

The chain employs TRBV5-1 and TRBJ2-4; perhaps TRBD1 as D (5 bases). The CDR3 runs 16 residues. The V end lost 3 bases, the J end lost 0 bases, and 13 bases lay between the germline ends. Germline-derived CDR1 and CDR2 are SGHRS and YFSETQ. The CDR3 protein is CASSSDRHLAKNIQYF. The CDR3 DNA follows: TGCGCCAGCAGCTCCGACAGACATTTAGCCAAAAACATTCAGTACTTC.

This sequence joins TRBV19 and TRBJ2-6; the D gene could be TRBD1 or TRBD2 (5 bases each). CDR3 length equals 16 residues. Germline V gene data show CDR1 as LNHDA and CDR2 as SQIVND (reference sequence). Between the trimmed V and J ends, which lost 3 bases and 4 bases, there was a span of 13 bases. The CDR3 nucleotides read TGTGCCAGTAGTATTCGGGGACCCCGGGGGGCCAACGTCCTGACTTTC. Translating gives CASSIRGPRGANVLTF.

The V gene is TRBV7-2, the J gene TRBJ1-3; D not resolved. The CDR3 is 15 amino acids. V dropped 3 bases and J dropped 2 bases, with 11 bases sitting between them. The V gene's germline CDR1 is SGHTA and CDR2 FQGNSA. The CDR3 is CASSFQDATGNTIYF. Written as DNA, the CDR3 is TGTGCCAGCAGCTTCCAAGACGCCACTGGAAACACCATATATTTT.

There are a few counts of this clone. The chain is built from TRBV2 and TRBJ2-7; D is possibly TRBD1 (6 bases). The CDR3 extends over 14 amino acids. Germline loops: CDR1 SNHLY, CDR2 FYNNEI. The germline V and J ends were trimmed by 7 bases and 3 bases, with 16 bases remaining between them. The CDR3 protein is CASKGDLADYEQYF. In nucleotides, the CDR3 is TGTGCCAGCAAGGGGGATCTAGCCGACTACGAGCAGTACTTC.

A single count supports this clone. The V call is TRBV7-9, the J call TRBJ2-2; weak D call: TRBD1 (5 bases). V was cut by 5 bases and J by 6 bases, with 7 bases left in between. The germline V gene has CDR1 SEHNR and CDR2 FQNEAQ (reference sequence). This CDR3 region has 12 residues. The CDR3 is CASSHRSGELFF. DNA of the CDR3: TGTGCCAGCAGCCACAGGTCCGGGGAGCTGTTTTTT. Full variable domain (outside the CDR3, taken from reference TRBV7-9 and TRBJ2-2): DTGVSQNPRHKITKRGQNVTFRCDPISEHNRLYWYRQTLGQGPEFLTYFQNEAQLEKSRLLSDRFSAERPKGSFSTLEIQRTEQGDSAMYLCASSHRSGELFFGEGSRLTVL.

This chain joins TRBV5-1 and TRBJ2-5; 13 nucleotides line up with TRBD2. This CDR3 spans 15 amino acids. The V gene's germline CDR1 is SGHRS and CDR2 YFSETQ. After removal of 3 bases from V and 6 bases from J, the junction contained 5 bases not matched to a gene. The CDR3 DNA reads TGCGCCAGCAGCTCGACTAGCGGGGGGAGCAAGACCCAGTACTTC. It codes for CASSSTSGGSKTQYF.

This chain connects TRBV7-2 to TRBJ2-3; maybe TRBD1 (6 bases). Germline values: CDR1 SGHTA, CDR2 FQGNSA. This CDR3 region has 15 residues. Deletions cut 6 bases from V and 3 bases from J, with 16 bases between. The CDR3 sequence is CASRSDSQSTDTQYF. The CDR3, as DNA: TGTGCCAGCAGGTCGGACAGTCAATCTACAGATACGCAGTATTTT.

The chain has TRBV14 and TRBJ1-2; 7 bases agree with TRBD1. The CDR3 runs to 13 residues. V lost 6 bases and J lost 2; bases outside the gene matches: 3. The germline gives CDR1 SGHDN, CDR2 FVKESK. The CDR3 bases are TGTGCCAGCAGTCCACAGGGGAACTATGGCTACACCTTC. Translation: CASSPQGNYGYTF. Drawing the rest from reference TRBV14 and TRBJ1-2, the complete variable domain is EAGVTQFPSHSVIEKGQTVTLRCDPISGHDNLYWYRRVMGKEIKFLLHFVKESKQDESGMPNNRFLAERTGGTYSTLKVQPAELEDSGVYFCASSPQGNYGYTFGSGTRLTVV.

This CDR3 is CASSRRTVNYGYTF. The CDR3 DNA sequence: TGTGCCAGCAGCAGGAGGACAGTTAACTATGGCTACACCTTC. V and J are TRBV21-1 and TRBJ1-2; the tabulated D call, TRBD1, remains unverified against the DNA. TRBV21-1 is a documented pseudogene. The CDR3 totals 14 residues.

V is TRBV30 and J is TRBJ2-4; no reliable D call. Germline V lookup: CDR1 GTSNPN, CDR2 SVGIG (reference sequence). Deletions cut 1 base from V and 0 bases from J, with 4 bases between. This CDR3 is built from 13 residues. CDR3 nucleotides: TGTGCCTGGAGTGGTTCAGCCAAAAACATTCAGTACTTC. It encodes CAWSGSAKNIQYF.

The rearrangement joins TRBV5-1 to TRBJ1-4; no definite D call. The CDR3 runs 15 residues. Germline V gives CDR1 SGHRS, CDR2 YFSETQ. V lost 2 bases to trimming and J lost 0 bases, with 8 bases between them. This CDR3 reads CASSFSLATNEKLFF. CDR3 DNA sequence: TGCGCCAGCAGCTTTAGCCTAGCAACTAATGAAAAACTGTTTTTT.

This chain joins TRBV6-5 and TRBJ2-7, with 7 positions matching TRBD1. V was clipped by 6 bases and J by 4 bases; unmatched bases: 12. CDR3 size: 15 residues. CDR1 and CDR2 from the germline V gene are MNHEY and SVGAGI. CDR3 protein: CASSYATGVGYEQYF. CDR3 nucleotide sequence: TGTGCCAGCAGCTACGCCACAGGGGTTGGGTACGAGCAGTACTTC.